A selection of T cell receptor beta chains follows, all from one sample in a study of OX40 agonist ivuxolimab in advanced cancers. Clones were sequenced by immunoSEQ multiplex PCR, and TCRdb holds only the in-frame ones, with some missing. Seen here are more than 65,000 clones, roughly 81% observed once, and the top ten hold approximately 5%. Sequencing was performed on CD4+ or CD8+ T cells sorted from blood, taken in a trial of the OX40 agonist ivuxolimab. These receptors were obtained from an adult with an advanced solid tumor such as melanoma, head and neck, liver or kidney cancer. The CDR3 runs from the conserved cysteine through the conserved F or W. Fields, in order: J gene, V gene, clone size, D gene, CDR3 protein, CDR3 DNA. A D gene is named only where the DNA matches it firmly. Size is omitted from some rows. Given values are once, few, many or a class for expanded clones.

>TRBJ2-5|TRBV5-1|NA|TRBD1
CASSLVAGGQETQYF
TGCGCCAGCAGCTTGGTAGCAGGGGGCCAAGAGACCCAGTACTTC
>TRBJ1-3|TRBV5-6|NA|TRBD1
CASSRSLQGARGNTIYF
TGTGCCAGCAGCCGATCCTTACAGGGGGCGCGTGGAAACACCATATATTTT
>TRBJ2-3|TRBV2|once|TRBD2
CASRIPLAGRTDTQYF
TGTGCCAGCAGGATACCCCTAGCGGGCCGCACAGATACGCAGTATTTT
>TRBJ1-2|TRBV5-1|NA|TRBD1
CASSLYGTDLDYGYTF
TGCGCCAGCAGCTTGTACGGGACAGATTTAGACTATGGCTACACCTTC
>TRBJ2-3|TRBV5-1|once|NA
CASSVGREDTQYF
TGCGCCAGCAGCGTCGGGAGAGAAGATACGCAGTATTTT
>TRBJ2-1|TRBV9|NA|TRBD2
CASSLVGGGPYNEQFF
TGTGCCAGCAGCCTAGTCGGCGGGGGGCCTTACAATGAGCAGTTCTTC
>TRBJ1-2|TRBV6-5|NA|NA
CASSYRDGYTF
TGTGCCAGCAGTTACAGAGATGGCTACACCTTC
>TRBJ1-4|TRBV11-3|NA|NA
CASSTQGPANEKLFF
TGTGCCAGCAGCACCCAGGGGCCAGCTAATGAAAAACTGTTTTTT
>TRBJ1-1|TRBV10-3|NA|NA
CAISEWRTNTEAFF
TGTGCCATCAGTGAGTGGCGGACGAACACTGAAGCTTTCTTT
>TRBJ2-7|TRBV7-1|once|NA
CASSSTQGPPNEQYF
TGTGCCAGCAGTTCAACGCAGGGACCCCCTAACGAGCAGTACTTC
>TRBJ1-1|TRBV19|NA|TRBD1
CASSPDREGLEAFF
TGTGCCAGTAGCCCGGACAGGGAGGGACTGGAAGCTTTCTTT
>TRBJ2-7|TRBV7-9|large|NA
CASSFAGVNYEQYF
TGTGCCAGCAGCTTTGCAGGGGTTAACTACGAGCAGTACTTC
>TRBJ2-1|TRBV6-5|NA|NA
CASSYSPLYNEQFF
TGTGCCAGCAGTTACTCCCCATTATACAATGAGCAGTTCTTC